The T cell receptor beta chain described here comes from a study of T-cell reconstitution after alpha-beta-depleted transplantation in children. Germline V gene sequence: CDR1 LGHDT, CDR2 YNNKEL (reference sequence). The length of the CDR3 is 15 residues. The V segment lost 2 bases and the J segment 10 bases; nucleotides outside the gene matches: 8. The study, taken as a whole, reports: About two months after transplant, alpha-beta T cells reportedly came from several hundred expanded graft clones. T-cell numbers and diversity, one year after transplant, stemmed largely from T cells that were newly produced.

Unique molecular identifiers were incorporated when the TCRbeta library was constructed. One entry per CDR3 protein results from TCRdb running MiXCR on the PCR reads. The profile shows some 100,000 distinct CDR3 sequences, roughly a quarter of them singletons. Turning to this clonotype: Its antigen is currently unknown.

The V and J genes are TRBV3-1 and TRBJ2-1; 10 bases map to TRBD2. This sequence originates from a boy younger than 10 with acute lymphoblastic leukemia, due to receive a stem cell transplant. Sequencing was performed on PBMCs, taken before TCRalphabeta/CD19-depleted stem cell transplant. The CDR3, as DNA: TGTGCCAGCAGCCAAACCGGGACTAGCGCAGGCGAGCAGTTCTTC. This translates into CASSQTGTSAGEQFF.